The clone carrying this TCR beta chain was found many times. Its antigen is not known. This record belongs to a study of T cells in Graves' hyperthyroidism and ophthalmopathy. Study at large: Blood from the periphery was taken at initial diagnosis, before any treatment.

Lactation, pregnancy, other autoimmune disease or uncontrolled infection excluded patients. The PBMCs had their origin in 8.5 to 10 ml of fresh peripheral blood. Trimming left V 6 bases short and J 3 bases short, with 18 bases between. The CDR3 runs 15 residues. RNA transcripts yielded amplified TCR beta CDR3 regions. In the first-round RT-PCR of the TCR CDR3, the HTBI primer set was used. TCRdb recomputed calls from the multiplex PCR reads with MiXCR, one row per CDR3 protein. The sample holds fewer than 550,000 distinct CDR3 sequences; less than 20% are singletons and the top ten take around 7.3%. The study's findings and limits: Blood also carried most thyroid clonotypes expanded above 0.001.

The chain joins TRBV12-3 or TRBV12-4 to TRBJ2-7; D call uncertain. This TCR was sampled from a woman aged 18-29 years with Graves' hyperthyroidism. Sequencing used blood. The CDR3 DNA sequence: TGTGCCAGCAGCCCCGGACGGAACCCTCACTACGAGCAGTACTTC. The encoded protein is CASSPGRNPHYEQYF.